The next 9 T cell receptor beta chains were all read from a single sample in a study of blood T cell repertoires in COVID-19. The table came from immunoSEQ multiplex PCR; TCRdb's copy has only in-frame clones and leaves some out. The sample has 150,000 to 200,000 clones; roughly 89% are singletons. Sequencing was carried out using peripheral blood. Receptor source: a man younger than 30 with active or convalescent COVID-19.

This clone was detected a few times. This chain connects TRBV10-3 to TRBJ1-1, with 9 nucleotides matching TRBD1. The CDR3 sequence is 13 residues long. Germline-derived CDR1 and CDR2 are ENHRY and SYGVKD. The V and J ends lost 6 bases and 4 bases, in that order; junction bases with no gene match: 3. DNA for the CDR3: TGTGCCATCAGCCCACAGGGGGCCACTGAAGCTTTCTTT. This gives the protein CAISPQGATEAFF.

This sequence joins TRBV6-6 and TRBJ2-1, with a possible D match to TRBD1 (6 bases). Between the trimmed V and J ends, which lost 4 bases and 9 bases, there was a span of 13 bases. The CDR3 length is 13 residues. CDR1 MNHNY and CDR2 SVGAGI come from the germline V gene (reference sequence). The CDR3 spells CASSFGQPSEQFF. The DNA for the CDR3 is TGTGCCAGCAGTTTTGGACAGCCTAGTGAGCAGTTCTTC.

This chain links TRBV6-2 or TRBV6-3 with TRBJ1-5, with D maybe TRBD1 (6 bases). The CDR3 extends over 17 amino acids. Trimming left V 0 bases short and J 2 bases short, with 14 bases between. Germline V gives CDR1 MNHEY, CDR2 SVGEGT. The CDR3 DNA is TGTGCCAGCAGTTACTCTTCCAGGGGTCGCGGCAATCAGCCCCAGCATTTT. It specifies CASSYSSRGRGNQPQHF.

V is TRBV5-1 and J is TRBJ1-2; D possibly corresponds to TRBD1 (6 bases). Germline CDR1 is SGHRS and CDR2 is YFSETQ. This CDR3 has 15 amino acids. Trimming left V 5 bases short and J 4 bases short, with 18 bases between. CDR3 DNA: TGCGCCAGCAGTGGGGGGGCCAGTTCGGCCTATGGCTACACCTTC. Encoded protein: CASSGGASSAYGYTF.

This clone was detected only once. This rearrangement joins TRBV7-9 to TRBJ2-3; no clear D gene. This CDR3 comprises 14 residues. V was shortened by 7 bases and J by 2 bases, with 13 bases between the two germline ends. Germline V lookup: CDR1 SEHNR, CDR2 FQNEAQ (reference sequence). CDR3 region: CASTRVGATDTQYF. CDR3 DNA sequence: TGTGCCAGCACCCGGGTGGGTGCCACAGATACGCAGTATTTT.

The chain joins TRBV27 to TRBJ1-1; D is unclear. The CDR3 is 13 amino acids. The ends were cut back, 7 bases at V and 6 bases at J, with 15 bases in the middle. CDR1 and CDR2 from the germline V gene are MNHEY and SMNVEV (reference sequence). In DNA, the CDR3 is TGTGCCAGCACCTGGGCAGGTTCTTCTGAAGCTTTCTTT. Encoded protein: CASTWAGSSEAFF.

The chain uses TRBV7-2 and TRBJ2-2; D might be TRBD1 (6 bases). Germline values: CDR1 SGHTA, CDR2 FQGNSA. The CDR3 spans 17 residues. V shed 0 bases and J shed 0 bases, with 11 bases lying between them. CDR3 DNA: TGTGCCAGCAGCTTAGCCTTACAGGGAGCGAACACCGGGGAGCTGTTTTTT. This codes for CASSLALQGANTGELFF.

The V gene is TRBV4-1, the J gene TRBJ2-3, with D uncertain. The CDR3 runs to 15 residues. Trimming removed 1 base at V and 1 base at J, with 9 bases between. Germline CDR1 is MGHRA and CDR2 is YSYEKL. The CDR3 protein is CASSQVAPRTDTQYF. The CDR3 nucleotides read TGCGCCAGCAGCCAAGTCGCGCCGCGCACAGATACGCAGTATTTT.

This chain links TRBV6-5 with TRBJ1-4; D unclear. Germline V gene lookup returns CDR1 MNHEY and CDR2 SVGAGI. With 2 bases removed from V and 7 bases from J, the gap between germline ends came to 8 bases. The CDR3 has 13 amino acids. This chain's CDR3 is CASSYLRSEKLFF. Here the CDR3 DNA reads TGTGCCAGCAGTTACCTCAGGTCTGAAAAACTGTTTTTT.